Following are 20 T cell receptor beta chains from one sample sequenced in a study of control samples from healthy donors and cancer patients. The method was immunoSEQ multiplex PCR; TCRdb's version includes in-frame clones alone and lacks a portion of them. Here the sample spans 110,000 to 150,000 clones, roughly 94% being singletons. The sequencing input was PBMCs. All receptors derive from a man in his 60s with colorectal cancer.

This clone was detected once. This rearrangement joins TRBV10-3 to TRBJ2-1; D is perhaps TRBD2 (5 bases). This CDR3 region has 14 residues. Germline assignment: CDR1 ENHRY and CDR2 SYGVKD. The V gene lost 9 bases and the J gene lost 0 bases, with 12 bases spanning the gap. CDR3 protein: CAMRGEGSYNEQFF. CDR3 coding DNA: TGTGCCATGCGCGGAGAGGGCTCCTACAATGAGCAGTTCTTC.

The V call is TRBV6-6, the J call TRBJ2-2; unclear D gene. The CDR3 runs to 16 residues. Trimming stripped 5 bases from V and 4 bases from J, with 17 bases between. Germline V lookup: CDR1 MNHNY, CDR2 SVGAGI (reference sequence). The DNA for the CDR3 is TGTGCCAGCAGTCCACTACGATGGCAGAGCACCGGGGAGCTGTTTTTT. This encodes CASSPLRWQSTGELFF.

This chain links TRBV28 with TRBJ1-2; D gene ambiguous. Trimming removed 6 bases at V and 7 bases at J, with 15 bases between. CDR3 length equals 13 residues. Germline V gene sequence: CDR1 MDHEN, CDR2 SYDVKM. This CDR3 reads CASSTGEPSGYTF. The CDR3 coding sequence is TGTGCCAGCAGCACCGGAGAGCCTAGTGGCTACACCTTC.

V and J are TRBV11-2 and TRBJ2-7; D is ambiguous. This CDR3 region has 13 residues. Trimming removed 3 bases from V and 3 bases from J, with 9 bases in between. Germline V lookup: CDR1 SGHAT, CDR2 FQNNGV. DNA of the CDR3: TGTGCCAGCAGCTTCGAGGTAGGCTACGAGCAGTACTTC. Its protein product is CASSFEVGYEQYF.

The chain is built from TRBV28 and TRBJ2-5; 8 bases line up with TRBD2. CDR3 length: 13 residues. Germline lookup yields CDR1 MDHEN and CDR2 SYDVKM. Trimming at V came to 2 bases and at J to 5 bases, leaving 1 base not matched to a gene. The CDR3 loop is CASSLGLAETQYF. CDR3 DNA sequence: TGTGCCAGCAGTTTAGGACTAGCCGAGACCCAGTACTTC.

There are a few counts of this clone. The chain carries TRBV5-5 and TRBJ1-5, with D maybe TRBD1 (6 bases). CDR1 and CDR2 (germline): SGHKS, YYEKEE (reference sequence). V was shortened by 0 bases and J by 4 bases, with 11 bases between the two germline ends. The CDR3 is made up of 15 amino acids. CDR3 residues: CASSLEGGENQPQHF. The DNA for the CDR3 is TGTGCCAGCAGCTTGGAAGGGGGTGAGAATCAGCCCCAGCATTTT.

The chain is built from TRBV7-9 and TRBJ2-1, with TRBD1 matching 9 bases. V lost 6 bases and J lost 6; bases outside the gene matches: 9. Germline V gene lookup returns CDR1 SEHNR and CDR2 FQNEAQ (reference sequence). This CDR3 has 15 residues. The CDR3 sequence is CASSPQGAPSNEQFF. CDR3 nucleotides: TGTGCCAGCAGTCCACAGGGGGCGCCGTCCAATGAGCAGTTCTTC.

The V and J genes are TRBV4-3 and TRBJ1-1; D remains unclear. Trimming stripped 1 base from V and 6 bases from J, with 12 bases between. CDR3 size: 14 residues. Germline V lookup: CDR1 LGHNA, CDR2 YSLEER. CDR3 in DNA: TGCGCCAGCAGCCAAGTAATAACCTCCGCTGAAGCTTTCTTT. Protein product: CASSQVITSAEAFF.

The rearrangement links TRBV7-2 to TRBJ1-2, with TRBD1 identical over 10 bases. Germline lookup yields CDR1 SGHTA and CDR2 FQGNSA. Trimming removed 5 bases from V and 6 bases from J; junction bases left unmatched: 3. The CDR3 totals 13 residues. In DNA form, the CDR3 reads TGTGCCAGCAGCACCGGGACAGGGGATGGCTACACCTTC. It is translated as CASSTGTGDGYTF.

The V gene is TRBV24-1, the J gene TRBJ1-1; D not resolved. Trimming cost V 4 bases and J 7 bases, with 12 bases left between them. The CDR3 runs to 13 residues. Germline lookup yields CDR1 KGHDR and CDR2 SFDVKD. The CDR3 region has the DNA TGTGCCACCAGTGACCCCGAAGGCAGTGAAGCTTTCTTT. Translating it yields CATSDPEGSEAFF.

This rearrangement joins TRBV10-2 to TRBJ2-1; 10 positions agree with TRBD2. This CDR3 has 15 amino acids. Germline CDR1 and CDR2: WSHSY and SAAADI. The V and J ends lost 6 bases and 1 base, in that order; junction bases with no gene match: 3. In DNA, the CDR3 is TGCGCCAGCAGGCTAGCGGGGGTGTCCTACAATGAGCAGTTCTTC. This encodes CASRLAGVSYNEQFF.

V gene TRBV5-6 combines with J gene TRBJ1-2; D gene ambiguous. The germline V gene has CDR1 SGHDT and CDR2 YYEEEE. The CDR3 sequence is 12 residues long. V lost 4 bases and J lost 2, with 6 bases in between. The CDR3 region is CASSRTNYGYTF. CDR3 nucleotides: TGTGCCAGCAGCCGGACGAACTATGGCTACACCTTC.

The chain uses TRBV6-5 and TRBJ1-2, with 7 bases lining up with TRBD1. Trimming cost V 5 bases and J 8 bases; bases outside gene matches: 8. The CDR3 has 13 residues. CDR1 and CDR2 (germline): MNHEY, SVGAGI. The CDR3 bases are TGTGCCAGCAGTACACAGGGGCCGGGAGGCTACACCTTC. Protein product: CASSTQGPGGYTF.

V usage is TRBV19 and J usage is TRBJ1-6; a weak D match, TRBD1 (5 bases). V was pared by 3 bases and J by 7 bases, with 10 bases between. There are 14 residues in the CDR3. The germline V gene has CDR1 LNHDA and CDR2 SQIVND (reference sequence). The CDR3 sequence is CASSMMTENSPLHF. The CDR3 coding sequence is TGTGCCAGTAGTATGATGACAGAGAATTCACCCCTCCACTTT.

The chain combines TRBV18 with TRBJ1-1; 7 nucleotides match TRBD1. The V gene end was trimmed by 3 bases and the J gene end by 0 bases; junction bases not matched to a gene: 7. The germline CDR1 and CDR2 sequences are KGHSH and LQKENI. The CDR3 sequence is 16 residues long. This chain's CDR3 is CASSPLTGDLNTEAFF. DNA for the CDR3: TGTGCCAGCTCACCGTTAACAGGGGACTTGAACACTGAAGCTTTCTTT.

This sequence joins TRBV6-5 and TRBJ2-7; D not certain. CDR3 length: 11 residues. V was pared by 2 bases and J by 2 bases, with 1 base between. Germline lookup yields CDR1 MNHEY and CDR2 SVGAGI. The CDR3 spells CASSYAYEQYF. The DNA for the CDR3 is TGTGCCAGCAGTTACGCCTACGAGCAGTACTTC.

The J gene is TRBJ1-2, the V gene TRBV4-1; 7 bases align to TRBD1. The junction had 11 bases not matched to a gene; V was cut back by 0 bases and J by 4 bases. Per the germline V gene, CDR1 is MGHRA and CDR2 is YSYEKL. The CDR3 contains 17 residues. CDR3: CASSQETGMANFYGYTF. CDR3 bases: TGCGCCAGCAGCCAAGAGACAGGGATGGCAAACTTCTATGGCTACACCTTC.

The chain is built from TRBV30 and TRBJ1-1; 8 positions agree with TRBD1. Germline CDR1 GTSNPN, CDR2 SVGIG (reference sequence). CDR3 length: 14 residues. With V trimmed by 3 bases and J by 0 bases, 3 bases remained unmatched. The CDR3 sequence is CAWSRTGLNTEAFF. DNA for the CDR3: TGTGCCTGGAGCCGGACAGGGTTGAACACTGAAGCTTTCTTT.

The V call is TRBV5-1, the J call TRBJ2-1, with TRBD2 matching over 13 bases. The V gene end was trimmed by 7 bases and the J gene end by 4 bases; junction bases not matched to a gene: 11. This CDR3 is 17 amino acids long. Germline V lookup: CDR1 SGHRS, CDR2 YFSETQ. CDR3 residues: CASRTSGGAQAYNEQFF. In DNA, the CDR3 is TGCGCCAGCCGTACTAGCGGGGGGGCTCAAGCGTACAATGAGCAGTTCTTC.

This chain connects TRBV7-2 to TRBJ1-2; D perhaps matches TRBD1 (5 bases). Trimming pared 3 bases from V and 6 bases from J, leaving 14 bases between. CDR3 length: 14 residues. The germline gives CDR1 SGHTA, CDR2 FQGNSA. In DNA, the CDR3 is TGTGCCAGCAGCTTTCCGGACATCGGCGATGGCTACACCTTC. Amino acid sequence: CASSFPDIGDGYTF.